This T cell receptor (beta chain) was observed in a study of T cells in tuberculosis. The overall study: The T cells targeted glucose monomycolate, a mycobacterial lipid, via CD1B. In South Africa, adults with active tuberculosis were compared with IGRA-negative and latently infected IGRA-positive adolescents. Notes on the study in general: Using the GMM-specific repertoire gave nearly 90% accuracy versus approximately 70% with motifs.

Trimming pared 3 bases from V and 0 bases from J, leaving 9 bases between. The length of the CDR3 is 15 residues. The V gene's germline CDR1 is SNHLY and CDR2 FYNNEI. In the case of this clone: Its target is not known.

Data came from immunoSEQ multiplex PCR; TCRdb stores just in-frame clones and leaves some out. The data contain more than 30,000 clones, approximately 94% of them singletons. The J gene is TRBJ2-4, the V gene TRBV2, with D hard to call. This TCR was sampled from a donor between 5 and 29 years old with latent tuberculosis or without tuberculosis infection. Some clones in this sample may be carry-over from other donors' samples. Sequenced sample: PBMCs. The CDR3 region has the DNA TGTGCCAGCAGTGAGGTGGGCCTAGCCAAAAACATTCAGTACTTC. The encoded protein is CASSEVGLAKNIQYF. Supplemented by reference TRBV2 and TRBJ2-4, the full variable domain reads EPEVTQTPSHQVTQMGQEVILRCVPISNHLYFYWYRQILGQKVEFLVSFYNNEISEKSEIFDDQFSVERPDGSNFTLKIRSTKLEDSAMYFCASSEVGLAKNIQYFGAGTRLSVL.